The source of this T cell receptor beta chain is a study of shared clonotypes between healthy human individuals. Looked up from germline, CDR1 is LGHNA and CDR2 is YNFKEQ. The CDR3 sequence is 15 residues long. V was pared by 1 base and J by 5 bases, with 5 bases of the junction left unmatched. On this clone itself: Antigen specificity is unknown.

Libraries were prepared by immunoSEQ multiplex PCR; TCRdb keeps only in-frame clonotypes and omits some of them. The table has some 500,000 clones, around 77% seen once. Overall study findings and caveats: In this cohort, only blood was sampled, and tissue repertoires likely differ.

Material: PBMCs. This chain uses TRBV4-2 with TRBJ2-7; 10 nucleotides line up with TRBD2. This TCR was recovered from a woman aged 40 to 50 in good health. Some clones in this sample may be carry-over from other donors' samples. The CDR3 region is CASSQASGRGHEQYF. The DNA of the CDR3 is TGTGCCAGCAGCCAAGCCAGCGGGAGGGGGCACGAGCAGTACTTC.